This TCR beta chain derives from a study of blood T cell repertoires in COVID-19. Two consecutive negative NP/OP PCR tests, clearance, or resolved symptoms defined Cohort 3 recovery. Here immunoSEQ multiplex PCR was the method, and the copy in TCRdb shows in-frame clones only, minus some. The sample has about 340,000 clones; around 90% are singletons. The source of this sequence is a woman aged 25 to 39 who had recovered from COVID-19. The sequenced sample consisted of PBMCs or T cells enriched from blood (not recorded which).

CDR3 nucleotides: TGTGCCACCAGCAGTGGGGTGGGAGGCACAGATACGCAGTATTTT. Amino acids: CATSSGVGGTDTQYF. The chain uses TRBV15 and TRBJ2-3; D perhaps matches TRBD2 (5 bases). CDR1 and CDR2 (germline): LNHNV, YYDKDF (reference sequence). V gave up 3 bases and J gave up 1 base, with 11 bases separating them. The CDR3 length is 15 residues.